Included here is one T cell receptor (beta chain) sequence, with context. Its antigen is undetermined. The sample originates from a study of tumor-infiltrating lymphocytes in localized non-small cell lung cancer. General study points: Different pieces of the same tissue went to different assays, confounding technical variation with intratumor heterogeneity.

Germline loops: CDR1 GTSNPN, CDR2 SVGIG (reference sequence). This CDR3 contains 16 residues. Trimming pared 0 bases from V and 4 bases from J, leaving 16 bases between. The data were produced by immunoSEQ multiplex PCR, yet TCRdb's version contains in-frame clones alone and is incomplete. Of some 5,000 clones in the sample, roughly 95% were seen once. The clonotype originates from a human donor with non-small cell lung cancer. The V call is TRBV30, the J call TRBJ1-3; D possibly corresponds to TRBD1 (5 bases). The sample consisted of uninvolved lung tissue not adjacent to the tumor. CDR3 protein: CAWSVFYRGRGNTIYF. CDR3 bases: TGTGCCTGGAGTGTGTTTTACCGGGGGAGGGGAAACACCATATATTTT.